This TCR beta chain was recovered during a study of CXCR3-negative and CXCR3-positive naive CD8 T cells. Study-wide results and caveats: TRB CDR3 properties served as the basis for inferring TCR strength, and surface CD5 was comparable between naive subsets. CXCR3-negative naive cells had less hydrophobic TRB CDR3s than did CXCR3-positive naive cells.

Investigators sorted each CD8+ T cell subset in triplicate, taking 300,000 or so cells each time. The naive CD8+ gate required CD45RO-CCR7+CD27+CD95- phenotype. Germline CDR1 reads SGHRS; CDR2 reads YFSETQ. The CDR3 length is 13 residues. On this clonotype: Antigen unknown.

UMI-labeled 5' RACE yielded the TRB cDNA libraries. Reanalyzing the 5' RACE reads, TCRdb keeps one entry per CDR3 protein, without DNA. This sample contains approximately 100,000 distinct CDR3 sequences. The chain couples TRBV5-1 to TRBJ1-2; no DNA is available, so the TRBD1 call from TCRdb remains unchecked. The receptor was isolated from a human donor in good health. Some clones in this sample may be carry-over from other donors' samples. The sample taken for sequencing was naive CXCR3+ CD8+ T cells from blood. This sample's subset: CD45RO-CCR7+CD27+CD95- naive CD8+ T cells expressing CXCR3 (TNR3+). CDR3 in amino acids: CASSLGGKDGYTF.